This TCR beta chain is from a study of T cells in Graves' hyperthyroidism and ophthalmopathy. Orbital computed tomography and thyroid ultrasound, together with serum TRAb and thyroxine and clinical symptoms, were used for diagnoses. Amplification of TCR beta CDR3 regions used RNA as the template. Carried out on the TCR CDR3, a first-round RT-PCR used the HTBI primer set. TCRdb analysed the multiplex PCR reads with MiXCR anew, one entry per CDR3 protein. The sample shows a few hundred thousand distinct CDR3 sequences, around 46% of them seen only once. CDR1 and CDR2 from the germline V gene are ENHRY and SYGVKD. The CDR3 consists of 16 residues. With 6 bases clipped from V and 0 bases from J, the junction kept 6 bases outside the gene matches. Whole-study findings and limits: Most clonotypes expanded in thyroid above 0.001 were likewise present in blood.

A note on this clonotype: Antigen unknown.

Source material: peripheral blood or thyroid tissue (not recorded which). This sequence joins TRBV10-3 and TRBJ1-3; 9 bases match TRBD1. The sequence derives from a woman aged 18-35 years with Graves' hyperthyroidism. This CDR3 is CAIRMGQGNSGNTIYF. Here the CDR3 DNA reads TGTGCCATCAGGATGGGACAGGGCAACTCTGGAAACACCATATATTTT.